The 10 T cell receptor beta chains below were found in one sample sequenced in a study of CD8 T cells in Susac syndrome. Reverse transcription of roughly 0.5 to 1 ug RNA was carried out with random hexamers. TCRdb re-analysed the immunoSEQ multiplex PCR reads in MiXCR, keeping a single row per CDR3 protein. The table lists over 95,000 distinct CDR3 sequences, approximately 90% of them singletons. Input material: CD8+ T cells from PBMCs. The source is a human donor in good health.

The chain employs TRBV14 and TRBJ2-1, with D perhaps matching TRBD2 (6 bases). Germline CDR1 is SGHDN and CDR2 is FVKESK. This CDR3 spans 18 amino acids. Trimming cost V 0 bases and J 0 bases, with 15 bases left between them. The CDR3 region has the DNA TGTGCCAGCAGCCAAGATCGGGCGGGAATGTACTCCTACAATGAGCAGTTCTTC. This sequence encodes CASSQDRAGMYSYNEQFF.

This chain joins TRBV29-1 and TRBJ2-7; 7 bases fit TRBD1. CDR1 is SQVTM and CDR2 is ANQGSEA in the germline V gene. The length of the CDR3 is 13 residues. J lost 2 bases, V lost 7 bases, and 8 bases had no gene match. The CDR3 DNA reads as TGCAGCGCTTCTACAGGGACAGCCTACGAGCAGTACTTC. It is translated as CSASTGTAYEQYF.

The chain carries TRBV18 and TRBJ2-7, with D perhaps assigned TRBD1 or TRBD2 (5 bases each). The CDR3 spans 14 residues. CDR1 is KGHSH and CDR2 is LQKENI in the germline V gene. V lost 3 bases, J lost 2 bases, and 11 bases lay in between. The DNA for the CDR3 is TGTGCCAGCTCACCGGGGGACCCTGCCTACGAGCAGTACTTC. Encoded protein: CASSPGDPAYEQYF.

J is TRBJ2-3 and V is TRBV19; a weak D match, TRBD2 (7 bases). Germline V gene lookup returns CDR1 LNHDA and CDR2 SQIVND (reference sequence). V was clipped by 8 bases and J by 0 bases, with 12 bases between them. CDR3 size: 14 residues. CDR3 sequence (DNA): TGTGCCAGTTGGGGGGGGACAAGCACAGATACGCAGTATTTT. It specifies CASWGGTSTDTQYF.

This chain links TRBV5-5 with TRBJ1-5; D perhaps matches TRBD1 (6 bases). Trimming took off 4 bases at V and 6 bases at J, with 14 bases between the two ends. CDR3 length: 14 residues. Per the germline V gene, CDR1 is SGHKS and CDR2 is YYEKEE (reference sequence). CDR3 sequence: CASSRATGIQPQHF. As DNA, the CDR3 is TGTGCCAGCAGCAGGGCTACAGGGATTCAGCCCCAGCATTTT.

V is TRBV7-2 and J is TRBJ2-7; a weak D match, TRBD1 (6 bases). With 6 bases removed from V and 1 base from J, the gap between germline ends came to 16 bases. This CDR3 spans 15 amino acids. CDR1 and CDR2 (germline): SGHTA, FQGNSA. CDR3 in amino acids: CASRPNRVISYEQYF. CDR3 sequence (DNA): TGTGCCAGCAGACCGAACAGGGTTATATCCTACGAGCAGTACTTC.

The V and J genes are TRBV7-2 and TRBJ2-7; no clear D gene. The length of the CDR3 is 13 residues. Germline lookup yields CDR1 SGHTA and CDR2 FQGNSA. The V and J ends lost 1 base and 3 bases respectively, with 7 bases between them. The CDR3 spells CASSLGLRYEQYF. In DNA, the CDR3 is TGTGCCAGCAGCTTAGGTTTGCGCTACGAGCAGTACTTC. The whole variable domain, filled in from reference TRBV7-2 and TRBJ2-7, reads GAGVSQSPSNKVTEKGKDVELRCDPISGHTALYWYRQSLGQGLEFLIYFQGNSAPDKSGLPSDRFSAERTGGSVSTLTIQRTQQEDSAVYLCASSLGLRYEQYFGPGTRLTVT.

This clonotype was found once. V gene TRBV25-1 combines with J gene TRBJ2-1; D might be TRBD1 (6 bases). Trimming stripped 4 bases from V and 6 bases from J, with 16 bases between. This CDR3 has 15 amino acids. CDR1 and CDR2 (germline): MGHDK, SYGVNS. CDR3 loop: CASSVFGQTRNEQFF. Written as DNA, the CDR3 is TGTGCCAGCAGTGTGTTCGGACAGACACGCAATGAGCAGTTCTTC.

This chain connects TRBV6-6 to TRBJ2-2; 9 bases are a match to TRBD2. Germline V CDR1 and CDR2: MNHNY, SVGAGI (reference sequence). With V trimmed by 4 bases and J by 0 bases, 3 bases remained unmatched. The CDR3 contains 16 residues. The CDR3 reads CASSLSGRSNTGELFF. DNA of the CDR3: TGTGCCAGCAGTTTAAGCGGGAGGTCGAACACCGGGGAGCTGTTTTTT.

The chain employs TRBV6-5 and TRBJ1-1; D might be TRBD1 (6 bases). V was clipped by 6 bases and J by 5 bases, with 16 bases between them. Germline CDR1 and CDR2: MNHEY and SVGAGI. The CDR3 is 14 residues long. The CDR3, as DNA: TGTGCCAGCAGCAAACAGGGAATACCGACTGAAGCTTTCTTT. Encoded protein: CASSKQGIPTEAFF.